These T cell receptor beta chains were read from a single sample in a study of blood T cells in healthy people across ages. MiXCR was run by TCRdb on the 5' RACE reads, yielding one entry per CDR3 protein. This table holds over a million distinct CDR3 sequences, 35% to 45% found once. The sample was blood. Receptors were obtained from a young woman in good health. The CDR3 runs from the conserved cysteine through the conserved F or W. The D gene is left open where the match is weak. Rows give clone size only sometimes, using once, few, many, or a class for an expanded clone.

V gene	clone size	J gene	D gene	CDR3 protein	CDR3 DNA
TRBV10-3	NA	TRBJ2-7	TRBD2	CAIGEAGAVREQYF	TGTGCCATCGGTGAAGCGGGAGCTGTTAGAGAGCAGTACTTC
TRBV20-1	NA	TRBJ1-5	TRBD1	CSALQGQRNQPQHF	TGCAGTGCTCTCCAGGGACAGCGCAATCAGCCCCAGCATTTT
TRBV7-9	NA	TRBJ1-5	NA	CASSLGASGARNQPQHF	TGTGCCAGCAGCTTAGGAGCATCGGGGGCTCGGAATCAGCCCCAGCATTTT
TRBV6-5	NA	TRBJ1-2	NA	CASRWGANYGYTF	TGTGCCAGCAGGTGGGGTGCCAACTATGGCTACACCTTC
TRBV3-1	few	TRBJ2-5	NA	CASSQDPRDQETQYF	TGTGCCAGCAGCCAAGATCCCCGCGACCAAGAGACCCAGTACTTC
TRBV6-6	few	TRBJ2-1	NA	CASSIGDEQFF	TGTGCCAGCAGCATTGGTGATGAGCAGTTCTTC
TRBV5-1	NA	TRBJ2-1	TRBD2	CASSSGTSGGAYEQFF	TGCGCCAGCAGCTCCGGGACTAGCGGGGGGGCGTATGAGCAGTTCTTC
TRBV14	NA	TRBJ1-4	NA	CASSLLERKGKLFF	TGTGCCAGCAGCTTACTCGAACGAAAGGGAAAACTGTTTTTT
TRBV12-3/TRBV12-4	few	TRBJ1-5	NA	CASSGRGGGNQPQHF	TGTGCCAGCAGTGGGCGGGGAGGGGGAAATCAGCCCCAGCATTTT
TRBV7-9	NA	TRBJ1-1	TRBD1	CASSHGQGADTEAFF	TGTGCCAGCAGCCATGGACAGGGAGCAGACACTGAAGCTTTCTTT
TRBV20-1	NA	TRBJ2-7	NA	CSARGSRSTYEQYF	TGCAGTGCTAGAGGCAGCAGGAGTACCTACGAGCAGTACTTC
TRBV7-9	few	TRBJ2-7	NA	CASSLYGLYEQYF	TGTGCCAGCAGCTTATATGGCCTCTACGAGCAGTACTTC
TRBV10-3	few	TRBJ1-2	NA	CAISEGRNSNYGYTF	TGTGCCATCAGTGAAGGGCGAAATTCTAACTATGGCTACACCTTC
TRBV10-3	few	TRBJ2-7	NA	CAISFTGGGEQYF	TGTGCCATCAGTTTTACAGGGGGGGGCGAGCAGTACTTC
TRBV12-3/TRBV12-4	few	TRBJ1-4	NA	CASSRTRDRGNEKLFF	TGTGCCAGCAGCCGAACCAGGGATCGGGGTAATGAAAAACTGTTTTTT
TRBV27	once	TRBJ1-1	NA	CASSFALGQPRSTEAFF	TGTGCCAGCAGTTTCGCCTTGGGGCAGCCCCGATCCACTGAAGCTTTCTTT
TRBV4-1	NA	TRBJ1-2	NA	CASSQDGPRGFYGYTF	TGCGCCAGCAGCCAAGATGGGCCCAGGGGATTCTATGGCTACACCTTC
TRBV27	NA	TRBJ1-1	TRBD1	CASSSDRLRNTEAFF	TGTGCCAGCAGTTCGGACAGGCTACGGAACACTGAAGCTTTCTTT
TRBV15	NA	TRBJ2-3	NA	CATSQGTTDTQYF	TGTGCCACCAGCCAAGGAACGACAGATACGCAGTATTTT
TRBV11-1	NA	TRBJ2-1	NA	CASSFSIAQFF	TGTGCCAGCAGCTTCTCTATAGCGCAGTTCTTC